These 6 T cell receptor beta chains were sequenced from one sample in a study of OX40 agonist ivuxolimab in advanced cancers. Clones were read by immunoSEQ multiplex PCR, and TCRdb kept only the in-frame ones, dropping some. Of fewer than 65,000 clones in the sample, around 79% were seen once. This specimen consisted of CD4+ or CD8+ T cells sorted from blood, obtained in a trial of the OX40 agonist ivuxolimab. These receptors all come from an adult with an advanced solid tumor such as melanoma, head and neck, liver or kidney cancer.

This clone was counted between two and nine times. This rearrangement joins TRBV5-6 to TRBJ2-5; the match to TRBD1 covers 12 bases. The CDR3 sequence is 15 residues long. The germline V gene has CDR1 SGHDT and CDR2 YYEEEE. The V segment lost 2 bases and the J segment 5 bases; nucleotides outside the gene matches: 4. This CDR3 is CASSFGTGGRETQYF. As DNA, the CDR3 is TGTGCCAGCAGCTTTGGGACAGGGGGCCGGGAGACCCAGTACTTC. The complete variable domain, with remaining parts taken from reference TRBV5-6 and TRBJ2-5, reads DAGVTQSPTHLIKTRGQQVTLRCSPKSGHDTVSWYQQALGQGPQFIFQYYEEEERQRGNFPDRFSGHQFPNYSSELNVNALLLGDSALYLCASSFGTGGRETQYFGPGTRLLVL.

This rearrangement joins TRBV7-3 to TRBJ2-2; 12 bases agree with TRBD1. CDR1 is SGHTA and CDR2 is FQGTGA in the germline V gene. The junction had 6 bases not matched to a gene; V was cut back by 6 bases and J by 7 bases. This CDR3 spans 15 amino acids. The CDR3 DNA reads as TGTGCCAGCAGACTGGGACAGGGGGCTATCGGGGAGCTGTTTTTT. Amino acids: CASRLGQGAIGELFF.

The chain uses TRBV9 and TRBJ2-7; TRBD2 is a possible D gene (5 bases). V was cut by 1 base and J by 2 bases, with 13 bases left in between. Germline V gene sequence: CDR1 SGDLS, CDR2 YYNGEE. This CDR3 has 15 residues. CDR3 region: CASSVHPAATYEQYF. CDR3 DNA sequence: TGTGCCAGCAGCGTACACCCAGCGGCTACCTACGAGCAGTACTTC.

The genes are TRBV10-3 and TRBJ2-2, with 7 positions matching TRBD1. The CDR3 is made up of 13 amino acids. J was trimmed by 4 bases and V by 11 bases; bases with no gene match: 7. Per the germline V gene, CDR1 is ENHRY and CDR2 is SYGVKD. The DNA for the CDR3 is TGTGCCGTCTCCCAGGGGGTCACCGGGGAGCTGTTTTTT. Amino acids: CAVSQGVTGELFF.

This chain uses TRBV11-2 with TRBJ2-3; D is undetermined. Trimming pared 1 base from V and 2 bases from J, leaving 7 bases between. Germline V lookup: CDR1 SGHAT, CDR2 FQNNGV. The CDR3 has 14 amino acids. The CDR3 DNA reads as TGTGCCAGCAGCTTAGGAAAATTCACAGATACGCAGTATTTT. Encoded protein: CASSLGKFTDTQYF. Full variable domain (outside the CDR3, taken from reference TRBV11-2 and TRBJ2-3): EAGVAQSPRYKIIEKRQSVAFWCNPISGHATLYWYQQILGQGPKLLIQFQNNGVVDDSQLPKDRFSAERLKGVDSTLKIQPAKLEDSAVYLCASSLGKFTDTQYFGPGTRLTVL.

Only a few counts were recorded for this clone. V is TRBV30 and J is TRBJ2-7; D might be TRBD1 (6 bases). CDR1 and CDR2 (germline): GTSNPN, SVGIG (reference sequence). This CDR3 comprises 13 residues. Trimming took off 0 bases at V and 1 base at J, with 7 bases between the two ends. The CDR3 coding sequence is TGTGCCTGGAGTGTTACAGGGTCCTACGAGCAGTACTTC. Encoded protein: CAWSVTGSYEQYF.